Listed here are 30 T cell receptor beta chains from one sample, sequenced in a study of cytomegalovirus exposure and HLA in healthy donors. PCR primers comprised 60 Vbeta and 13 Jbeta primers. TCRdb's table, derived via immunoSEQ multiplex PCR, lists solely in-frame clones and lacks some. There are roughly 200,000 clones in the sample; approximately 81% occur only once, and about 3.1% lies in the top ten. Sequenced input: PBMCs. The receptors come from a man aged 30-40 years in good health and CMV-seronegative.

The V call is TRBV7-9, the J call TRBJ1-1; no clear D gene. The germline gives CDR1 SEHNR, CDR2 FQNEAQ (reference sequence). CDR3 length equals 13 residues. V lost 2 bases and J lost 2, with 6 bases in between. In nucleotides, the CDR3 is TGTGCCAGCAGCTTAACACCCAACACTGAAGCTTTCTTT. It codes for CASSLTPNTEAFF. Based on the CDR3 plus reference TRBV7-9 and TRBJ1-1, the full variable domain is DTGVSQNPRHKITKRGQNVTFRCDPISEHNRLYWYRQTLGQGPEFLTYFQNEAQLEKSRLLSDRFSAERPKGSFSTLEIQRTEQGDSAMYLCASSLTPNTEAFFGQGTRLTVV.

V is TRBV28 and J is TRBJ2-7; 11 positions match TRBD2. CDR3 length equals 15 residues. J was trimmed by 5 bases and V by 6 bases; bases with no gene match: 9. CDR1 and CDR2 (germline): MDHEN, SYDVKM. CDR3 sequence: CASSFSPGLADEQYF. DNA for the CDR3: TGTGCCAGCAGCTTCTCCCCGGGACTAGCGGACGAGCAGTACTTC.

The J gene is TRBJ2-1, the V gene TRBV15, with a possible D match to TRBD2 (5 bases). The CDR3 runs 14 residues. Trimming stripped 0 bases from V and 5 bases from J, with 8 bases between. Germline-derived CDR1 and CDR2 are LNHNV and YYDKDF (reference sequence). Here the CDR3 reads CATSRDGVDNEQFF. The CDR3 DNA follows: TGTGCCACCAGCAGAGACGGGGTAGACAATGAGCAGTTCTTC.

This clone was counted a few times. This chain uses TRBV30 with TRBJ1-2; TRBD1 might be the D (6 bases). V lost 5 bases and J 8 bases, leaving 15 bases between the germline ends. Germline lookup yields CDR1 GTSNPN and CDR2 SVGIG (reference sequence). This CDR3 has 12 residues. The CDR3 here is CAWGGHRRGYTF. CDR3 nucleotides: TGTGCCTGGGGGGGACATCGACGAGGCTACACCTTC.

The rearrangement links TRBV6-6 to TRBJ2-1, with 13 bases lining up with TRBD2. Germline CDR1 MNHNY, CDR2 SVGAGI (reference sequence). This CDR3 region has 15 residues. Losses at the gene ends were 4 bases for V and 7 bases for J; bases not matched to a gene: 4. The CDR3 bases are TGTGCCAGCAGTTTGACTAGCGGGGGGAGAAATGAGCAGTTCTTC. This translates into CASSLTSGGRNEQFF.

The chain employs TRBV4-2 and TRBJ1-1; D is undetermined. The CDR3 spans 13 residues. CDR1 and CDR2 from the germline V gene are LGHNA and YNFKEQ. V lost 1 base to trimming and J lost 5 bases, with 8 bases between them. CDR3 nucleotide sequence: TGTGCCAGCAGCCAAGTGGGCCAAACTGAAGCTTTCTTT. Its protein product is CASSQVGQTEAFF.

The chain carries TRBV7-9 and TRBJ2-3; 9 bases map to TRBD2. The CDR3 sequence is 12 residues long. Germline trimming cut 5 bases from V and 11 bases from J; bases unmatched to any gene: 5. Looked up from germline, CDR1 is SEHNR and CDR2 is FQNEAQ (reference sequence). The CDR3 sequence: CASSGGGGEQYF. Here the CDR3 DNA reads TGTGCCAGCAGCGGCGGGGGGGGTGAGCAGTATTTT.

The V call is TRBV15, the J call TRBJ2-5, with a weak D call TRBD1 (5 bases). The last part of the DNA fits TRBJ2-7 better; the J call may be wrong. This CDR3 is built from 14 residues. Germline V CDR1 and CDR2: LNHNV, YYDKDF (reference sequence). This CDR3 reads CATSREGRASEQYF. CDR3 nucleotides: TGTGCCACCAGCAGAGAGGGCAGGGCCTCCGAGCAGTACTTC.

This chain joins TRBV29-1 and TRBJ1-1; D is unclear. Germline V gene lookup returns CDR1 SQVTM and CDR2 ANQGSEA. The CDR3 contains 14 residues. V was pared by 5 bases and J by 1 base, with 14 bases between. The CDR3 DNA sequence: TGCAGCGTTCAAGCGGTTATTGGGAACACTGAAGCTTTCTTT. This codes for CSVQAVIGNTEAFF.

In this sample, this clone turned up once. The chain carries TRBV4-3 and TRBJ2-7; TRBD2 agrees at 7 bases. This CDR3 is built from 16 residues. CDR1 LGHNA and CDR2 YSLEER come from the germline V gene. The trim removed 0 bases at V and 2 bases at J, leaving 7 bases unmatched. This chain's CDR3 is CASSQEASGGTYEQYF. DNA of the CDR3: TGCGCCAGCAGCCAAGAAGCTAGCGGAGGAACCTACGAGCAGTACTTC.

The rearrangement uses TRBV4-3 and TRBJ2-7, with a possible D match to TRBD2 (5 bases). CDR1 is LGHNA, CDR2 YSLEER, per germline. The CDR3 has 14 residues. V lost 1 base, J lost 0 bases, and 7 bases lay in between. The CDR3 sequence: CASSQVGSSYEQYF. The CDR3 DNA sequence: TGCGCCAGCAGCCAAGTGGGGAGCTCCTACGAGCAGTACTTC.

The CDR3 sequence is CASSSRSGGGYGYTF. Here the CDR3 DNA reads TGTGCCAGCAGCTCGAGGTCCGGCGGTGGGTATGGCTACACCTTC. The rearrangement uses TRBV7-2 and TRBJ1-2; no reliable D call. V was shortened by 4 bases and J by 5 bases, with 17 bases between the two germline ends. The CDR3 sequence is 15 residues long. Germline V gene data show CDR1 as SGHTA and CDR2 as FQGNSA.

The rearrangement joins TRBV7-9 to TRBJ2-7; D is perhaps TRBD2 (8 bases). V was cut by 5 bases and J by 3 bases, with 17 bases left in between. The CDR3 consists of 15 residues. Germline loops: CDR1 SEHNR, CDR2 FQNEAQ (reference sequence). The CDR3 DNA follows: TGTGCCAGCAGCCCCCGGGAGGGGGCCTTCTACGAGCAGTACTTC. Protein sequence: CASSPREGAFYEQYF. Full variable domain (outside the CDR3, taken from reference TRBV7-9 and TRBJ2-7): DTGVSQNPRHKITKRGQNVTFRCDPISEHNRLYWYRQTLGQGPEFLTYFQNEAQLEKSRLLSDRFSAERPKGSFSTLEIQRTEQGDSAMYLCASSPREGAFYEQYFGPGTRLTVT.

There are a few counts of this clone. The chain couples TRBV7-9 to TRBJ1-2; TRBD1 matches 8 bases. Germline CDR1 and CDR2: SEHNR and FQNEAQ (reference sequence). V was pared by 5 bases and J by 1 base, with 6 bases of the junction left unmatched. The CDR3 is 15 amino acids. This chain's CDR3 is CASSDRDRINYGYTF. CDR3 DNA: TGTGCCAGCAGCGACCGGGACAGGATTAACTATGGCTACACCTTC. The entire variable domain, with the rest obtained from reference TRBV7-9 and TRBJ1-2, is as follows: DTGVSQNPRHKITKRGQNVTFRCDPISEHNRLYWYRQTLGQGPEFLTYFQNEAQLEKSRLLSDRFSAERPKGSFSTLEIQRTEQGDSAMYLCASSDRDRINYGYTFGSGTRLTVV.

V and J are TRBV7-9 and TRBJ2-3, with 9 positions matching TRBD2. The CDR3 totals 15 residues. Per the germline V gene, CDR1 is SEHNR and CDR2 is FQNEAQ (reference sequence). Losses at the gene ends were 3 bases for V and 7 bases for J; bases not matched to a gene: 8. In DNA form, the CDR3 reads TGTGCCAGCAGCTTGGGCGGGGGGGCCCGGCATACGCAGTATTTT. It codes for CASSLGGGARHTQYF. Full variable domain (remainder filled in from reference TRBV7-9 and TRBJ2-3): DTGVSQNPRHKITKRGQNVTFRCDPISEHNRLYWYRQTLGQGPEFLTYFQNEAQLEKSRLLSDRFSAERPKGSFSTLEIQRTEQGDSAMYLCASSLGGGARHTQYFGPGTRLTVL.

V is TRBV7-2 and J is TRBJ2-3; 11 positions agree with TRBD2. V lost 5 bases, J lost 6 bases, and 10 bases stayed unmatched. The CDR3 spans 16 residues. CDR1 is SGHTA, CDR2 FQGNSA, per germline. The CDR3 coding sequence is TGTGCCAGCAGCCTGTCTAGCGGGGGGCCAGGGGATACGCAGTATTTT. It is translated as CASSLSSGGPGDTQYF.

With regard to this clone: The sample holds other DNA sequences that translate to the same CDR3. The J gene is TRBJ1-2, the V gene TRBV7-9, with a weak D call TRBD1 (5 bases). This CDR3 has 11 amino acids. The germline V gene encodes CDR1 SEHNR and CDR2 FQNEAQ (reference sequence). The ends were cut back, 3 bases at V and 12 bases at J, with 11 bases in the middle. CDR3 sequence reads: CASSFGGGDTF. DNA for the CDR3: TGTGCCAGCAGCTTCGGGGGTGGGGACACCTTC.

The CDR3 reads CSVEKGAGYGYTF. The CDR3 region has the DNA TGCAGCGTTGAAAAGGGGGCAGGCTATGGCTACACCTTC. The chain couples TRBV29-1 to TRBJ1-2, with TRBD1 identical over 7 bases. Germline-derived CDR1 and CDR2 are SQVTM and ANQGSEA. The CDR3 runs to 13 residues. Trimming took 2 bases from V and 4 from J; bases not matched to a gene: 4.

Only a few counts were recorded for this clone. This chain joins TRBV15 and TRBJ1-1; 7 bases fit TRBD1. The CDR3 has 13 residues. Trimming removed 8 bases from V and 10 bases from J; junction bases left unmatched: 13. CDR1 LNHNV and CDR2 YYDKDF come from the germline V gene (reference sequence). As DNA, the CDR3 is TGTGCCACCTCAGGGGGTGGAAATCCTCGAGCTTTCTTT. Translating it yields CATSGGGNPRAFF.

V gene TRBV28 combines with J gene TRBJ2-7; TRBD2 might be the D (6 bases). Germline V gene data show CDR1 as MDHEN and CDR2 as SYDVKM. This CDR3 comprises 13 residues. Trimming pared 6 bases from V and 11 bases from J, leaving 20 bases between. The CDR3 spells CASRGGRGFGEYF. Here the CDR3 DNA reads TGTGCCAGCAGGGGGGGACGAGGTTTTGGGGAGTACTTC.

This sequence joins TRBV27 and TRBJ1-2, with TRBD1 matching over 8 bases. V gave up 5 bases and J gave up 1 base; unmatched junction bases: 3. The germline V gene encodes CDR1 MNHEY and CDR2 SMNVEV (reference sequence). There are 14 residues in the CDR3. CDR3 amino acids: CASSQTGVNYGYTF. Written as DNA, the CDR3 is TGTGCCAGCAGTCAGACAGGGGTTAACTATGGCTACACCTTC.

V and J are TRBV9 and TRBJ1-2; possible D gene TRBD1, 6 bases. Deletions cut 3 bases from V and 7 bases from J, with 7 bases between. The CDR3 has 11 residues. Germline V gene lookup returns CDR1 SGDLS and CDR2 YYNGEE. The CDR3 spells CASSGGGGYTF. CDR3 nucleotide sequence: TGTGCCAGCAGCGGAGGGGGTGGCTACACCTTC.

The chain has TRBV7-3 and TRBJ2-7, with no clear D. Between the trimmed V and J ends, which lost 2 bases and 4 bases, there was a span of 9 bases. The germline CDR1 and CDR2 sequences are SGHTA and FQGTGA. The CDR3 sequence is 13 residues long. The CDR3 here is CASSLSPQYEQYF. CDR3 coding DNA: TGTGCCAGCAGCTTATCCCCCCAATACGAGCAGTACTTC. Together with reference TRBV7-3 and TRBJ2-7, the CDR3 gives the full variable domain: GAGVSQTPSNKVTEKGKYVELRCDPISGHTALYWYRQSLGQGPEFLIYFQGTGAADDSGLPNDRFFAVRPEGSVSTLKIQRTERGDSAVYLCASSLSPQYEQYFGPGTRLTVT.

The chain is built from TRBV10-1 and TRBJ2-1, with D perhaps matching TRBD2 (6 bases). The V and J ends lost 3 bases and 0 bases respectively, with 6 bases between them. The CDR3 has 14 amino acids. Germline V gene sequence: CDR1 WNHNN, CDR2 SYGVQD (reference sequence). CDR3 residues: CASSDGGSYNEQFF. In nucleotides, the CDR3 is TGCGCCAGCAGTGACGGGGGCTCCTACAATGAGCAGTTCTTC.

This clone showed up just once. This rearrangement joins TRBV5-1 to TRBJ1-4; tentative D call: TRBD1 (6 bases). This CDR3 contains 15 residues. V lost 4 bases, J lost 5 bases, and 15 bases lay in between. The germline V gene has CDR1 SGHRS and CDR2 YFSETQ. The CDR3 protein is CASSRTQGLNEKLFF. In DNA form, the CDR3 reads TGCGCCAGCAGCCGGACCCAGGGGCTGAATGAAAAACTGTTTTTT.

This chain links TRBV7-3 with TRBJ1-2, with a weak D call TRBD1 (5 bases). CDR3 length: 12 residues. The V and J ends lost 4 bases and 8 bases respectively, with 11 bases between them. Germline CDR1 SGHTA, CDR2 FQGTGA. The CDR3 coding sequence is TGTGCCAGCAGCTCTGGGGGGGACGGCTACACCTTC. This gives the protein CASSSGGDGYTF.

This clone was observed once. The gene calls are TRBV9 and TRBJ1-3, with D possibly being TRBD1 (5 bases). There are 14 residues in the CDR3. Deletions cut 0 bases from V and 7 bases from J, with 11 bases between. Germline CDR1 SGDLS, CDR2 YYNGEE. CDR3 sequence: CASSVAGASNTIYF. The CDR3 DNA reads TGTGCCAGCAGCGTAGCTGGGGCGAGCAACACCATATATTTT.

V usage is TRBV7-9 and J usage is TRBJ2-7; 11 bases are a match to TRBD1. V shed 3 bases and J 4 bases; nucleotides not matched to a gene: 5. The length of the CDR3 is 15 residues. Germline V gene data show CDR1 as SEHNR and CDR2 as FQNEAQ (reference sequence). CDR3 nucleotides: TGTGCCAGCAGCTTGGGACAGGGGGTTTCATACGAGCAGTACTTC. This translates into CASSLGQGVSYEQYF.

This sequence joins TRBV7-9 and TRBJ2-3; TRBD2 aligns across 7 bases. The germline CDR1 and CDR2 sequences are SEHNR and FQNEAQ (reference sequence). This CDR3 is built from 17 residues. Unmatched junction bases numbered 6, after V lost 0 bases and J lost 0 bases. The CDR3 coding sequence is TGTGCCAGCAGCTTAGCGCTTGCTAGCGGTAGCACAGATACGCAGTATTTT. Translation gives CASSLALASGSTDTQYF.

The rearrangement uses TRBV4-1 and TRBJ1-5, with 10 bases matching TRBD1. The CDR3 loop spans 16 amino acids. Trimming removed 2 bases from V and 6 bases from J; junction bases left unmatched: 7. CDR1 and CDR2 from the germline V gene are MGHRA and YSYEKL. Written as DNA, the CDR3 is TGCGCCAGCAGCCAAAAACTTGGGACAGGGGCTCAGCCCCAGCATTTT. It yields the protein CASSQKLGTGAQPQHF.